This TCR beta chain derives from a study of T cells in women clearing cervical HPV infection. Study-wide results and caveats: Each sample's T-cell count was unknown, possibly confounding richness.

Profiled with immunoSEQ multiplex PCR; TCRdb holds only in-frame clones, not every one. Its table lists approximately 23,000 clones. About this clone itself: Its antigen remains unidentified. The read stops 3 residues short of the end of the CDR3; the missing end is completed from the germline J gene.

V shed 3 bases, J shed 7 bases, and the junction held 2 bases outside the gene matches. This CDR3 comprises 14 residues. CDR1 is MNHEY, CDR2 SVGEGT, per germline. Prevalent HPV16 infections were excluded; only incident single HPV16 infections included. This clonotype originated in a woman between 18 and 69 years old with a cervical HPV16 infection that either progressed to CIN3+ or cleared (not recorded which). The sequencing sample was made of blood buffy coat. The V call is TRBV6-2 or TRBV6-3, the J call TRBJ1-5; TRBD1 agrees at 11 bases. Here the CDR3 reads CASSYGQGAQPQHF. CDR3 DNA, as far as it was read: TGTGCCAGCAGTTATGGACAGGGGGCACAGCCC.